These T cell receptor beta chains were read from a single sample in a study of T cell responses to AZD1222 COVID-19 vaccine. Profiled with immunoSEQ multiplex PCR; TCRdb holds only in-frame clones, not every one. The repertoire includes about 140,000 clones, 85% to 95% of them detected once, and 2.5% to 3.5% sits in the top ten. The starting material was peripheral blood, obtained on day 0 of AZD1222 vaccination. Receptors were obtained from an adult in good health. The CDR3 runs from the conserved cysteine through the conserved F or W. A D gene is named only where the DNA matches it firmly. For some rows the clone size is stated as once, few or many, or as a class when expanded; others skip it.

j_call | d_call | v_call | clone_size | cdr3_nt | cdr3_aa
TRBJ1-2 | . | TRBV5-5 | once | TGTGCCAGCAGCTTGGTTTCGGCTAACTATGGCTACACCTTC | CASSLVSANYGYTF
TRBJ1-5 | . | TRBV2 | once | TGTGCCAGCATGTCAGCAGGGAGGCAGCCCCAGCATTTT | CASMSAGRQPQHF
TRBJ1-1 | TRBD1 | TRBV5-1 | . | TGCGCCAGCAGCTTCGGGACAGGGGGAAGAGAGATTCGGGAAGCTTTCTTT | CASSFGTGGREIREAFF
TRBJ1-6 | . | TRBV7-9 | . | TGTGCCAGCAGCTCCCCTCTGAGCTCCTATAATTCACCCCTCCACTTT | CASSSPLSSYNSPLHF
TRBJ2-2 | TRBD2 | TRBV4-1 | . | TGCGCCAGCAGCCCCTCTCGAGCGGGAGTTGGAACCGGGGAGCTGTTTTTT | CASSPSRAGVGTGELFF
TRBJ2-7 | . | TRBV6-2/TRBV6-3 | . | TGTGCCAGCAGTTACCCCCCGTCCCCCCAGCAGTACTTC | CASSYPPSPQQYF
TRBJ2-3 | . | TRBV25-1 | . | TGTGCCAGCAGTGAATGGGGGGTCGCGCAGTATTTT | CASSEWGVAQYF
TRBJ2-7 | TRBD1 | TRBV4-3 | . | TGCGCCAGCAGCCGGACCTCGTCACCGGGACAGGGAGGCTACGAGCAGTACTTC | CASSRTSSPGQGGYEQYF
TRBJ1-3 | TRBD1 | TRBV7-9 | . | TGTGCCAGCAGCTTGACAGGGTCTGGAAACACCATATATTTT | CASSLTGSGNTIYF
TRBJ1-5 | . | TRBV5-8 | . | TGTGCCAGCAGCTTGTTCGGGGGCTGGGATCAGCCCCAGCATTTT | CASSLFGGWDQPQHF
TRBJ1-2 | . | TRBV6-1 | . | TGTGCCAGCAGTGAACGGTCTAGGGGATACGGCTACACCTTC | CASSERSRGYGYTF
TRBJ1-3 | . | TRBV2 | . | TGTGCCAGCAGTGAAGGGAAGTCCTGGTTAAACACCATATATTTT | CASSEGKSWLNTIYF
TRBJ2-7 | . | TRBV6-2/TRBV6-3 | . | TGTGCCAGCAGTTACCGGCAGGTGGCCTACGAGCAGTACTTC | CASSYRQVAYEQYF
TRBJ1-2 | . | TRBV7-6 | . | TGTGCCAGCAGCCCTAGACGGGATCCTAACTATGGCTACACCTTC | CASSPRRDPNYGYTF
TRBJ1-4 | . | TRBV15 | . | TGTGCCACCAGCAGGGTCGGGCGCGAAAAACTGTTTTTT | CATSRVGREKLFF
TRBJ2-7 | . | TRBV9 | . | TGTGCCAGCAGCTTCCGGGACAACTACGAGCAGTACTTC | CASSFRDNYEQYF
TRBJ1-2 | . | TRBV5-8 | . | TGTGCCAGCAGCACGACACCCTTCTATGGCTACACCTTC | CASSTTPFYGYTF
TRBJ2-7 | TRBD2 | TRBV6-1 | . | TGTGCCAGCAGTGAATCACCCGGGAGGAGAGAGCAGTACTTC | CASSESPGRREQYF
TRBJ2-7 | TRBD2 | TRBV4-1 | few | TGCGCCAGCAGCCCGCCACTAGCGGGGGCCTACGAGCAGTACTTC | CASSPPLAGAYEQYF
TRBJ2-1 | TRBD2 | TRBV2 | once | TGTGCCATCCCCCTTCCCGGGACTAGCGGGAGCTCCTACAATGAGCAGTTCTTC | CAIPLPGTSGSSYNEQFF
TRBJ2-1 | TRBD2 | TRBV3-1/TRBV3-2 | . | TGTGCCAGCAGCCAAGGCTGGACTAGCGGGAGGCTCTACAATGAGCAGTTCTTC | CASSQGWTSGRLYNEQFF
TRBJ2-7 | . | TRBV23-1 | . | TGCGCCAGCAGTCAATCGCTCCCCCGACCTTGCGACGAGCAGTACTTC | CASSQSLPRPCDEQYF
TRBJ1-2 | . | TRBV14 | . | TGTGCCAGCAGCCAAACAGGTCGACCCTATGGCTACACCTTC | CASSQTGRPYGYTF
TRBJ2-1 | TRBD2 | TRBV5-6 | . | TGTGCCAGCAGCTCCCCGCAGGGACTAGCTCTGGAGGAGCAGTTCTTC | CASSSPQGLALEEQFF
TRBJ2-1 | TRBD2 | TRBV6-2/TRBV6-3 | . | TGTGCCAGCAGCGCCCCGTCGGGGGGTTTAATAAATGAGCAGTTCTTC | CASSAPSGGLINEQFF
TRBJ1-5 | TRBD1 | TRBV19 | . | TGTGCCAGTACCACCGGTCCCGGGACAGGGAGGTATCAGCCCCAGCATTTT | CASTTGPGTGRYQPQHF
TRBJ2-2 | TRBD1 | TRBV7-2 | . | TGTGCCAGCAGGCAGGGGGCGAACACCGGGGAGCTGTTTTTT | CASRQGANTGELFF
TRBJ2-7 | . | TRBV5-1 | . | TGCGCCAGCAGCCCCTCCGACTTTCGTTCCTACGAGCAGTACTTC | CASSPSDFRSYEQYF
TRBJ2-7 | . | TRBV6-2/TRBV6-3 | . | TGTGCCAGCAGTTACTCCCGGACCCAGCCGGGTATTTACGAGCAGTACTTC | CASSYSRTQPGIYEQYF
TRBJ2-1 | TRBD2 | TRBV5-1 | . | TGCGCCACCAACGTAGCGGGAGGGTCCTACAATGAGCAGTTCTTC | CATNVAGGSYNEQFF
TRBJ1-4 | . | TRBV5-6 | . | TGTGCCAGCAGCTTGGATGGAAAGTCTCCAGAAAAACTGTTTTTT | CASSLDGKSPEKLFF
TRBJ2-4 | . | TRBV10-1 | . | TGCGCCAGCAGTGAGTCGATGGAAAACATTCAGTACTTC | CASSESMENIQYF
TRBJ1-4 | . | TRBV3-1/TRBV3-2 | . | TGTGCCAGCAGCGAAAGGCAGGGTAATGAAAAACTGTTTTTT | CASSERQGNEKLFF
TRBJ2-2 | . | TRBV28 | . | TGTGCCAGCACTCTTACCGGGCCCGGGGAGCTGTTTTTT | CASTLTGPGELFF
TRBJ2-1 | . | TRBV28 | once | TGTGCCAGCAGTGATCCGGGACTCGTCTCCAATGAGCAGTTCTTC | CASSDPGLVSNEQFF
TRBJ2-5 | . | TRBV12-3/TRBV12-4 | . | TGTGCCAGCAGTTTAGTGAAAGAGACCCAGTACTTC | CASSLVKETQYF
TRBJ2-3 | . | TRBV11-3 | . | TGTGCCAGCAGCTCCCTCACAGACGCTCCAAACACAGATACGCAGTATTTT | CASSSLTDAPNTDTQYF
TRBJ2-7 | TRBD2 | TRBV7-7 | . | TGTGCCAGCAGCCCGGGGGGGACACTGGCGCACGAGCAGTACTTC | CASSPGGTLAHEQYF
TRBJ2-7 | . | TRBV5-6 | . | TGTGCCAGCAGCTTGGTTAATCCCCCCTACGAGCAGTACTTC | CASSLVNPPYEQYF
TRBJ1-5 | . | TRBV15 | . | TGTGCCACCAGCAGAGCGGTAGGAAATAATCAGCCCCAGCATTTT | CATSRAVGNNQPQHF
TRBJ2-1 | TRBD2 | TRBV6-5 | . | TGTGCCAGCAGTCCTGGGACTAGCGGGAGAAATGAGCAGTTCTTC | CASSPGTSGRNEQFF
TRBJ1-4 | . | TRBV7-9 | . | TGTGCCAGCAGCCGAGACAGTGAAAAACTGTTTTTT | CASSRDSEKLFF
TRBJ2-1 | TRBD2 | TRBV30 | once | TGTGCCTGGGGCGGGGGGCGCAATTACAATGAGCAGTTCTTC | CAWGGGRNYNEQFF
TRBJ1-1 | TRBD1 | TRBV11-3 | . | TGTGCCAGCAGCGTGGGACAGGGATTCGCTGAAGCTTTCTTT | CASSVGQGFAEAFF
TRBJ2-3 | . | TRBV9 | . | TGTGCCAGCAGCGTAGAACGCGGCACAGATACGCAGTATTTT | CASSVERGTDTQYF
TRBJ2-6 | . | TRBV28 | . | TGTGCCAGCAGCGGGGCCCACTACTCTGGGGCCAACGTCCTGACTTTC | CASSGAHYSGANVLTF
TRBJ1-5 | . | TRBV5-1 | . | TGCGCCAGCAGCTTGTCGTCAGGGTTTGGTCAGCCCCAGCATTTT | CASSLSSGFGQPQHF
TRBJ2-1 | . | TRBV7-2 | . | TGTGCCAGCAGCTTAGTTGGCGGTGGGGAGCAGTTCTTC | CASSLVGGGEQFF
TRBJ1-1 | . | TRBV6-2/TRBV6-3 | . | TGTGCCAGCAGCCACGAGGGTTCGAACACTGAAGCTTTCTTT | CASSHEGSNTEAFF
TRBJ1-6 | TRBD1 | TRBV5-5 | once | TGTGCCAGCAGCCTGGACAGGGCTTCACCCCTCCACTTT | CASSLDRASPLHF